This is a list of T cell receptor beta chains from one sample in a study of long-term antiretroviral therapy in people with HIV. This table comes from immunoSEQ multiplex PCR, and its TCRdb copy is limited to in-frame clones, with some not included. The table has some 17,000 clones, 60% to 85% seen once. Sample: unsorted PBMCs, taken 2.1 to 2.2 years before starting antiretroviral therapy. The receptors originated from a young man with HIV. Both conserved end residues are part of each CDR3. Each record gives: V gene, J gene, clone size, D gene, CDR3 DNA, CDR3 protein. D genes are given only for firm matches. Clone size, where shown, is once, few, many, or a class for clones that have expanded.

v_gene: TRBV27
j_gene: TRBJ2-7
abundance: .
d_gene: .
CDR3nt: TGTGCCAGCAGTGCTACGACTGTCCACTACGAGCAGTACTTC
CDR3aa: CASSATTVHYEQYF

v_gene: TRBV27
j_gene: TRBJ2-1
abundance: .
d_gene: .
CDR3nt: TGTGCCAGCAGTTTTCAGGGCTCCTACAATGAGCAGTTCTTC
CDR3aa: CASSFQGSYNEQFF

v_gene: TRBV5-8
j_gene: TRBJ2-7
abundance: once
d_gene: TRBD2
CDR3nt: TGTGCCAGCAGCTCCGAACTAGCGCGGGCCTACGAGCAGTACTTC
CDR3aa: CASSSELARAYEQYF

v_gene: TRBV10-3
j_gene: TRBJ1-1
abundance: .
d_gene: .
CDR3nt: TGTGCCTCCAGCCCCGACCTCTCGGGCACTGAAGCTTTCTTT
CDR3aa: CASSPDLSGTEAFF

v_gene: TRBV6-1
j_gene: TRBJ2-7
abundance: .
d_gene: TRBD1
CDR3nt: TGTGCCAGCAGTGAATTAGGGACAGGAAGATTCTACGAGCAGTACTTC
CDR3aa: CASSELGTGRFYEQYF

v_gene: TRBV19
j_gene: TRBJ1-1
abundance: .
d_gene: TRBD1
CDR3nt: TGTGCCAGTAGGACGGGACAGGAGAACACTGAAGCTTTCTTT
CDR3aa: CASRTGQENTEAFF

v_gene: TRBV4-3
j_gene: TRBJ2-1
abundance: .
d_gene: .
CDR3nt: TGCGCCAGCAGCCAAGATCGTAGCTCCTACAATGAGCAGTTCTTC
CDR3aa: CASSQDRSSYNEQFF

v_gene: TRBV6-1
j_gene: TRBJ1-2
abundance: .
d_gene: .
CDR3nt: TGTGCCAGCAGTGGTGTTGGGGAAGGTCCGGCCCTGGGTGGCTACACCTTC
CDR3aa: CASSGVGEGPALGGYTF

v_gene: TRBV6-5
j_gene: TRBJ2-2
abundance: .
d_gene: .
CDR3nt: TGTGCCAGCAGGCCCGGGACACCTACCGGGGAGCTGTTTTTT
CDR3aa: CASRPGTPTGELFF

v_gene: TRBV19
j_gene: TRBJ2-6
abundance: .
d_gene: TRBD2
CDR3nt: TGTGCCAGTAGTATGGGAGGGGTAGGGGCCAACGTCCTGACTTTC
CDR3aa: CASSMGGVGANVLTF

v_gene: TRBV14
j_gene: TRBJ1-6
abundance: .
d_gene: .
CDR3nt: TGTGCCAGCAGCCACGGGACAAAATATTCACCCCTCCACTTT
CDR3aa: CASSHGTKYSPLHF

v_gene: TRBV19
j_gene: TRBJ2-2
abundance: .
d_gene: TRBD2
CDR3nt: TGTGCCAGTAGTGCCCGACTAGCGGGAGGACTGAACACCGGGGAGCTGTTTTTT
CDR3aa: CASSARLAGGLNTGELFF

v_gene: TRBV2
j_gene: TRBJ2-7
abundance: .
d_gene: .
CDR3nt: TGTGCCAGCAGGAGAGTACAGAGCTCCGAGCAGTACTTC
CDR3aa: CASRRVQSSEQYF

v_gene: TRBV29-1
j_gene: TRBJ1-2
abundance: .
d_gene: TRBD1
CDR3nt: TGCAGCGTTGAAGATCGACAGGGGGTTGTCTATGGCTACACCTTC
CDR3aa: CSVEDRQGVVYGYTF

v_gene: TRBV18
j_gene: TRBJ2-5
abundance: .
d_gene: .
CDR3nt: TGTGCCAGCTCACAAGGAGGGAACGCGGAGACCCAGTACTTC
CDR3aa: CASSQGGNAETQYF

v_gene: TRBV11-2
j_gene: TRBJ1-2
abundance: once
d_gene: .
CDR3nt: TGTGCCAGCATCGCGGGAAGAAACTATGGCTACACCTTC
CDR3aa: CASIAGRNYGYTF

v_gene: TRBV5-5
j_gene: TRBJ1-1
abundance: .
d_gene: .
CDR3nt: TGTGCCAGCAGCCTACAGCCTACTGAAGCTTTCTTT
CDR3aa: CASSLQPTEAFF

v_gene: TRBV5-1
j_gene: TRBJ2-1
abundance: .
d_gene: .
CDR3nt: TGCGCCAGCAGCTTGGGACAGAGTTCCTACAATGAGCAGTTCTTC
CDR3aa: CASSLGQSSYNEQFF

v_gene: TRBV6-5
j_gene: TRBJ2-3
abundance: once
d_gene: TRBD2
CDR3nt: TGTGCCAGCAGCGGGACTAGCGTAAGCACAGATACGCAGTATTTT
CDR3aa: CASSGTSVSTDTQYF

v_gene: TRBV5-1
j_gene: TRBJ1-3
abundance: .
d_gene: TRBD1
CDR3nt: TGCGCCAGCCGGGCCTCTACAGGGGCCTCTGGAAACACCATATATTTT
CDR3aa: CASRASTGASGNTIYF

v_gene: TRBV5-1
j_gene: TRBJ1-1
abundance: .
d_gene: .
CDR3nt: TGCGCCAGCAGCTCCGCCGATTACGGGGGGCGAGTTGCTGAAGCTTTCTTT
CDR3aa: CASSSADYGGRVAEAFF

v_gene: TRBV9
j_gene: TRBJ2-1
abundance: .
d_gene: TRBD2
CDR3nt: TGTGCCAGCAGCGCCGCGGGGGGGGCCTACAATGAGCAGTTCTTC
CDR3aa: CASSAAGGAYNEQFF

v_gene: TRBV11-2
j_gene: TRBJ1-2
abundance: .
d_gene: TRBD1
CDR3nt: TGTGCCAGCAGCTTAGATGGGCTTCGAAAGGGGGCGTTTTATGGCTACACCTTC
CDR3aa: CASSLDGLRKGAFYGYTF

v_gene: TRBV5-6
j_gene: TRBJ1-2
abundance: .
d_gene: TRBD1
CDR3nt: TGTGCCAGCAGCTCGGGACAGGCCCTAAACTATGGCTACACCTTC
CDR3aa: CASSSGQALNYGYTF

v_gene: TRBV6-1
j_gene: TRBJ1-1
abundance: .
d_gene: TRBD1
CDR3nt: TGTGCCAGCAGTGAATTCCGGACAGGGGGCTTGAACACTGAAGCTTTCTTT
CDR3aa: CASSEFRTGGLNTEAFF

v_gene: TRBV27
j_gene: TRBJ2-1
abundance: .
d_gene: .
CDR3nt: TGTGCCAGCAGTCCCGGGACTTCACCCCCCTACAATGAGCAGTTCTTC
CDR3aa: CASSPGTSPPYNEQFF

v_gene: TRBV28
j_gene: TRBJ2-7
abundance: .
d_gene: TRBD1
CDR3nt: TGTGCCAGCAGTTACACCGGGACAGGGGACCACGAGCAGTACTTC
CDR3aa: CASSYTGTGDHEQYF

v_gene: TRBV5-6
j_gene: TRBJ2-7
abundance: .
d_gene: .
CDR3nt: TGTGCCAGCAGCCTGGGGCGAGGTGGCCCCTACGAGCAGTACTTC
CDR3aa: CASSLGRGGPYEQYF

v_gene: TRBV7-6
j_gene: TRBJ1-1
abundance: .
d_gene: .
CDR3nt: TGTGCCAGCAGCCTGGGCAGGGCGAACACTGAAGCTTTCTTT
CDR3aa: CASSLGRANTEAFF

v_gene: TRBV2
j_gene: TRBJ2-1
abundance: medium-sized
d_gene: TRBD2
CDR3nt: TGTGCCAGCAGTGATGGTGCGGGAGTAGGCTACAATGAGCAGTTCTTC
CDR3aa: CASSDGAGVGYNEQFF

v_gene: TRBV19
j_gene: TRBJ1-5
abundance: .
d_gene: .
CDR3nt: TGTGCCAGTAGTACCATAGGCGACTCACCGAGCAATCAGCCCCAGCATTTT
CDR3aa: CASSTIGDSPSNQPQHF

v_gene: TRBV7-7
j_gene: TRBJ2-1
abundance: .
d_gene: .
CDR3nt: TGTGCTAGCAGCTTAGCGAGGGAGACGGAAGAGCAGTTCTTC
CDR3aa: CASSLARETEEQFF

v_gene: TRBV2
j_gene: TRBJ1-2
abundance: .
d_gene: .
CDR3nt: TGTGCCAGCACCTTTTCAACAGGGCAGGGCTACACCTTC
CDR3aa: CASTFSTGQGYTF

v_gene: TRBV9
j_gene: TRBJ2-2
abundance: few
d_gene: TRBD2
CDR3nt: TGTGCCAGCAGCGCACGGGGTGGGCGGGGGTTCGAAGTGGAGCTGTTTTTT
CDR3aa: CASSARGGRGFEVELFF

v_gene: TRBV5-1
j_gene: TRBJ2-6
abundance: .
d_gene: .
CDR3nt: TGCGCCAGCAGCTTGAGGGCTGGCAGGTTGCCCTCTGGGGCCAACGTCCTGACTTTC
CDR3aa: CASSLRAGRLPSGANVLTF

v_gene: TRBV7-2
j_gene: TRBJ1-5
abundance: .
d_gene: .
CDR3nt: TGTGCCAGCAGCTTAGGCAGGGTATTAGATCAGCCCCAGCATTTT
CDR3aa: CASSLGRVLDQPQHF

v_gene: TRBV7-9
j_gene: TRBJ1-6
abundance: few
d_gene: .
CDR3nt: TGTGCCAGCAGCTTAGGGTCTCAGGGAATGGATTCACCCCTCCACTTT
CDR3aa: CASSLGSQGMDSPLHF

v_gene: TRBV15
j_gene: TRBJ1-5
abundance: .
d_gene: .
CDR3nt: TGTGCCACCAGCAGAGATCTGGCGGGCCGGCAGCCCCAGCATTTT
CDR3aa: CATSRDLAGRQPQHF

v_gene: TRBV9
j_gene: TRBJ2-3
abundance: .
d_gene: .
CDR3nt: TGTGCCAGCAGCGTAGTGGGGGAAACGAGCACAGATACGCAGTATTTT
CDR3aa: CASSVVGETSTDTQYF

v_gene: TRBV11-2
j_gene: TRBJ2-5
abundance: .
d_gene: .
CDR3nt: TGTGCCAGCAGCTTAGAGGGACTGGGGGAGACCCAGTACTTC
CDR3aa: CASSLEGLGETQYF

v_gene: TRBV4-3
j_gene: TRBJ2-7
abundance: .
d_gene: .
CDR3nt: TGCGCCAGCAGCCAAGATAGGAGTAGCGACTCCTACGAGCAGTACTTC
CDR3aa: CASSQDRSSDSYEQYF

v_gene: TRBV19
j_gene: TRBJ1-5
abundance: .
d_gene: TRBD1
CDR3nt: TGTGCCAGTAGGCCAGGGGGGGCAGGCAATCAGCCCCAGCATTTT
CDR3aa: CASRPGGAGNQPQHF

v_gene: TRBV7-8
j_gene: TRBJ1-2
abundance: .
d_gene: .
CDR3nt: TGTGCCAGCAGCGTAGGGGACCGAGGCTATGGCTACACCTTC
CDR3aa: CASSVGDRGYGYTF

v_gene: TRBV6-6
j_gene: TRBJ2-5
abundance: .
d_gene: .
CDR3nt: TGTGCCAGCAGTCCCTATTGGGGGGAGACCCAGTACTTC
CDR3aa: CASSPYWGETQYF

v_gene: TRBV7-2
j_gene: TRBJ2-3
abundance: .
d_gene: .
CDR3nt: TGTGCCAGCAGCTTAAGTCGGATTACGCAGTATTTT
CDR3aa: CASSLSRITQYF

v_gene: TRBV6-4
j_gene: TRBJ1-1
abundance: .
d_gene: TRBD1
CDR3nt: TGTGCCAGCCCTGGGGAGCAGGGGGACACTGAAGCTTTCTTT
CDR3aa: CASPGEQGDTEAFF

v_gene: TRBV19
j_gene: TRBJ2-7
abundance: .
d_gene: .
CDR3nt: TGTGCCAGTAGATCCCCGTCGGGGTCCGTCTACGAGCAGTACTTC
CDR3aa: CASRSPSGSVYEQYF

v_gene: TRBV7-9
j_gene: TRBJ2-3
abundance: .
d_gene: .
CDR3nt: TGTGCCAGCAGCACGCCCCTGGAGCGGTCAGATACGCAGTATTTT
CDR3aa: CASSTPLERSDTQYF

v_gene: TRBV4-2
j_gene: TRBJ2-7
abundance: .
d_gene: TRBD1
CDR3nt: TGTGCCAGCAGCCTTTGGGAGGACAGGGGAGGCGAGCAGTACTTC
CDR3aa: CASSLWEDRGGEQYF

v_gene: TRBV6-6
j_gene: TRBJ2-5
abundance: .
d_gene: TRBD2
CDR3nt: TGTGCCAGCAGTTACTCGAGCAGCGGGGGGGATGCGACCCAGTACTTC
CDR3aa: CASSYSSSGGDATQYF

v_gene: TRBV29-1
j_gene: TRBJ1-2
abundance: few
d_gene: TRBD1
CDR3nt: TGCAGCGTTGAGACAGGGGCTAACTATGGCTACACCTTC
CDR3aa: CSVETGANYGYTF